This entry features one T cell receptor (beta chain) sequence. Antigen: not known. cDNA serving as the sequencing template came from extracted, reverse transcribed RNA. Here immunoSEQ multiplex PCR was the method, and the copy in TCRdb shows in-frame clones only, minus some. This sample has roughly 99,000 clones; about four fifths occur once, and the top ten carry over 20%. Treatment given: oral pan-JAK inhibitor, 5-10 mg twice daily. The entry originates in a study of CD8+ T cells in alopecia areata. Study information: Oral tofacitinib (5 to 10 mg twice daily) was administered to treated patients. Points from the study as a whole: Since there was just one nonresponder, nobody can yet say how baseline CD8+ expansion ties to response.

The sequencing here drew on CD8+ T cells sorted from blood, taken at week 24, from a patient treated with tofacitinib. The TCR comes from a human donor with alopecia areata.

The CDR3 sequence: CASSPGNEQYF. The CDR3 DNA follows: TGTGCCAGCAGCCCAGGGAACGAGCAGTACTTC. The chain links TRBV7-9 to TRBJ2-7; maybe TRBD1 (5 bases). Deletions cut 5 bases from V and 5 bases from J, with 7 bases between. Germline assignment: CDR1 SEHNR and CDR2 FQNEAQ (reference sequence). CDR3 length: 11 amino acids. The full variable domain, its missing parts supplied by reference TRBV7-9 and TRBJ2-7, is DTGVSQNPRHKITKRGQNVTFRCDPISEHNRLYWYRQTLGQGPEFLTYFQNEAQLEKSRLLSDRFSAERPKGSFSTLEIQRTEQGDSAMYLCASSPGNEQYFGPGTRLTVT.